Each of the 16 T cell receptor beta chains below was sequenced from the same sample in a study of cytomegalovirus exposure and HLA in healthy donors. It was with 60 Vbeta and 13 Jbeta primers that the PCR ran. The data were produced by immunoSEQ multiplex PCR, yet TCRdb's version contains in-frame clones alone and is incomplete. The sample table sets out 90,000 to 120,000 clones. The sample taken for sequencing was PBMCs. These TCRs come from a man aged 50 or older in good health and CMV-seronegative.

The DNA of the CDR3 is TGCGCCAGCAGCCAAGGCCCGGCAGGGGGCTACGAGCAGTACTTC. This translates into CASSQGPAGGYEQYF. This chain uses TRBV4-1 with TRBJ2-7; 7 nucleotides line up with TRBD1. The CDR3 spans 15 residues. Germline trimming cut 1 base from V and 3 bases from J; bases unmatched to any gene: 6. Per the germline V gene, CDR1 is MGHRA and CDR2 is YSYEKL.

The V and J genes are TRBV27 and TRBJ2-1, with 11 bases identical to TRBD2. Per germline, CDR1 MNHEY and CDR2 SMNVEV (reference sequence). V lost 3 bases, J lost 9 bases, and 4 bases stayed unmatched. The CDR3 extends over 14 amino acids. The CDR3 nucleotides read TGTGCCAGCAGTTTCCTAGCGGGAGGTGGTGAGCAGTTCTTC. Encoded protein: CASSFLAGGGEQFF.

As to this clone: This same CDR3 is encoded by further DNA sequences in the sample. The chain carries TRBV18 and TRBJ2-3, with D possibly TRBD1 on 6 matching bases. V shed 3 bases and J shed 5 bases, with 15 bases lying between them. Germline values: CDR1 KGHSH, CDR2 LQKENI. The CDR3 covers 15 residues. The CDR3 nucleotides are TGTGCCAGCTCACCTCCGGGACAAGGGGGAGATACGCAGTATTTT. This codes for CASSPPGQGGDTQYF.

V gene TRBV5-4 combines with J gene TRBJ2-5; 9 positions match TRBD2. The trim removed 0 bases at V and 2 bases at J, leaving 2 bases unmatched. CDR1 and CDR2 (germline): SGHNT, YYREEE (reference sequence). The CDR3 sequence is 15 residues long. The CDR3 coding sequence is TGTGCCAGCAGCTTGGGTAGCGGGGGACAAGAGACCCAGTACTTC. This encodes CASSLGSGGQETQYF.

The chain has TRBV19 and TRBJ1-5, with D possibly matching TRBD1 (5 bases). CDR3 length: 14 amino acids. V dropped 3 bases and J dropped 4 bases, with 10 bases sitting between them. Germline CDR1 reads LNHDA; CDR2 reads SQIVND (reference sequence). The CDR3, as DNA: TGTGCCAGTAGTATTGGGGCAGAGAATCAGCCCCAGCATTTT. This codes for CASSIGAENQPQHF.

For this clone: This CDR3 is also generated by other DNA sequences in the sample. The chain uses TRBV18 and TRBJ2-7; D perhaps matches TRBD1 (6 bases). Germline V gives CDR1 KGHSH, CDR2 LQKENI. Trimming removed 6 bases from V and 4 bases from J, with 13 bases in between. This CDR3 has 13 residues. CDR3 loop: CASSPSGAYEQYF. The CDR3 DNA follows: TGTGCCAGCTCCCCCTCAGGGGCTTACGAGCAGTACTTC. Together with reference TRBV18 and TRBJ2-7, the CDR3 gives the full variable domain: NAGVMQNPRHLVRRRGQEARLRCSPMKGHSHVYWYRQLPEEGLKFMVYLQKENIIDESGMPKERFSAEFPKEGPSILRIQQVVRGDSAAYFCASSPSGAYEQYFGPGTRLTVT.

The chain couples TRBV7-6 to TRBJ2-1; D is ambiguous. This CDR3 has 13 amino acids. Per the germline V gene, CDR1 is SGHVS and CDR2 is FNYEAQ. The V gene lost 0 bases and the J gene lost 12 bases, with 12 bases spanning the gap. CDR3 loop: CASSLAVSLMQFF. The DNA of the CDR3 is TGTGCCAGCAGCTTAGCGGTGAGCCTAATGCAGTTCTTC.

The chain combines TRBV5-1 with TRBJ2-1; maybe TRBD2 (6 bases). Germline values: CDR1 SGHRS, CDR2 YFSETQ. The CDR3 totals 14 residues. Deletions cut 3 bases from V and 5 bases from J, with 12 bases between. The CDR3 region is CASSSRTTNNEQFF. DNA for the CDR3: TGCGCCAGCAGCTCTCGGACTACCAACAATGAGCAGTTCTTC.

The chain combines TRBV27 with TRBJ1-5; D is perhaps TRBD1 (6 bases). Trimming took off 6 bases at V and 10 bases at J, with 16 bases between the two ends. This CDR3 is 13 amino acids long. Germline loops: CDR1 MNHEY, CDR2 SMNVEV (reference sequence). Written as DNA, the CDR3 is TGTGCCAGCAGCCTAGCACCGACAGGTCCCCAGCATTTT. This encodes CASSLAPTGPQHF.

The chain is built from TRBV18 and TRBJ1-4; D unresolved. Germline CDR1 KGHSH, CDR2 LQKENI. The V gene lost 5 bases and the J gene lost 5 bases, with 21 bases spanning the gap. The CDR3 runs to 17 residues. The CDR3 bases are TGTGCCAGCTCATCCAGGTCACGCCGAACCTCCAATGAAAAACTGTTTTTT. Protein product: CASSSRSRRTSNEKLFF.

The chain couples TRBV10-3 to TRBJ2-2, with 7 bases lining up with TRBD1. Germline V gene data show CDR1 as ENHRY and CDR2 as SYGVKD. CDR3 length: 15 residues. V dropped 4 bases and J dropped 6; count of bases not matched to a gene: 8. CDR3: CAISVEDRVAGELFF. CDR3 DNA sequence: TGTGCCATCAGTGTTGAAGACAGGGTGGCCGGGGAGCTGTTTTTT.

The chain couples TRBV6-6 to TRBJ2-7, with 9 bases fitting TRBD1. Germline assignment: CDR1 MNHNY and CDR2 SVGAGI (reference sequence). This CDR3 spans 15 amino acids. Trimming removed 7 bases from V and 4 bases from J; junction bases left unmatched: 11. CDR3 nucleotide sequence: TGTGCCAGCAAGAGGGACAGGGAAACTGTGTACGAGCAGTACTTC. Its translation: CASKRDRETVYEQYF.

The chain uses TRBV6-1 and TRBJ1-1; TRBD1 matches 7 bases. Trimming cost V 2 bases and J 6 bases; bases outside gene matches: 6. The CDR3 totals 14 residues. The germline CDR1 and CDR2 sequences are MNHNS and SASEGT. The CDR3 loop reads CASSESDRYSEAFF. The CDR3, as DNA: TGTGCCAGCAGTGAATCGGACAGGTACTCTGAAGCTTTCTTT.

This rearrangement joins TRBV27 to TRBJ2-3; 7 positions agree with TRBD2. The V and J ends lost 5 bases and 0 bases, in that order; junction bases with no gene match: 17. Germline lookup yields CDR1 MNHEY and CDR2 SMNVEV (reference sequence). The CDR3 runs to 19 residues. The CDR3 reads CASSIPSNGGITSTDTQYF. The CDR3 nucleotides read TGTGCCAGCAGTATCCCCTCTAACGGGGGGATCACTAGCACAGATACGCAGTATTTT.

The rearrangement joins TRBV4-1 to TRBJ2-1, with TRBD2 identical over 11 bases. The V and J ends lost 4 bases and 6 bases, in that order; junction bases with no gene match: 8. CDR3 length: 16 residues. CDR1 MGHRA and CDR2 YSYEKL come from the germline V gene. The CDR3 loop reads CASSRGLAGGSNEQFF. The CDR3 DNA reads as TGCGCCAGCAGCCGGGGGCTAGCGGGGGGCTCCAATGAGCAGTTCTTC.

On this clone: The sample has other DNA sequences that encode this CDR3 too. The chain recombines TRBV5-1 with TRBJ2-2; 8 bases fit TRBD2. V dropped 7 bases and J dropped 0; count of bases not matched to a gene: 5. Germline lookup yields CDR1 SGHRS and CDR2 YFSETQ. CDR3 length: 15 residues. The CDR3: CASGRGDPNTGELFF. In DNA form, the CDR3 reads TGCGCCAGCGGGCGGGGGGACCCGAACACCGGGGAGCTGTTTTTT. Full variable domain (remainder filled in from reference TRBV5-1 and TRBJ2-2): KAGVTQTPRYLIKTRGQQVTLSCSPISGHRSVSWYQQTPGQGLQFLFEYFSETQRNKGNFPGRFSGRQFSNSRSEMNVSTLELGDSALYLCASGRGDPNTGELFFGEGSRLTVL.